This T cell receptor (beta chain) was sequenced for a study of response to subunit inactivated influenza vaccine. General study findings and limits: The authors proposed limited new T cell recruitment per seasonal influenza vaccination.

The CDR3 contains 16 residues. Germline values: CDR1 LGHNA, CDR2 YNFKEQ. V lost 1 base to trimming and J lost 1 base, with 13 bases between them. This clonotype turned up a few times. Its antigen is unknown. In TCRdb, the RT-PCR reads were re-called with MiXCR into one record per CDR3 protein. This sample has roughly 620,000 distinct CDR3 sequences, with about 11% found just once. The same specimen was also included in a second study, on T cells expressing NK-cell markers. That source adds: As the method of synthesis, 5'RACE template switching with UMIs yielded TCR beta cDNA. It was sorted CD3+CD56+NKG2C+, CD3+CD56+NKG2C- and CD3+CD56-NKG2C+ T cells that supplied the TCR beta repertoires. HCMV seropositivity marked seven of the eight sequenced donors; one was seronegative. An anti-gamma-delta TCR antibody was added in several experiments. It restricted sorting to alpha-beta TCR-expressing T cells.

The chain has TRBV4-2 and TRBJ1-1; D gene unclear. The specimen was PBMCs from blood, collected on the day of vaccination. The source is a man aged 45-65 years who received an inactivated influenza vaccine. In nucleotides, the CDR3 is TGTGCCAGCAGCCAAGCCATACATGGTACGAACACTGAAGCTTTCTTT. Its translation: CASSQAIHGTNTEAFF.